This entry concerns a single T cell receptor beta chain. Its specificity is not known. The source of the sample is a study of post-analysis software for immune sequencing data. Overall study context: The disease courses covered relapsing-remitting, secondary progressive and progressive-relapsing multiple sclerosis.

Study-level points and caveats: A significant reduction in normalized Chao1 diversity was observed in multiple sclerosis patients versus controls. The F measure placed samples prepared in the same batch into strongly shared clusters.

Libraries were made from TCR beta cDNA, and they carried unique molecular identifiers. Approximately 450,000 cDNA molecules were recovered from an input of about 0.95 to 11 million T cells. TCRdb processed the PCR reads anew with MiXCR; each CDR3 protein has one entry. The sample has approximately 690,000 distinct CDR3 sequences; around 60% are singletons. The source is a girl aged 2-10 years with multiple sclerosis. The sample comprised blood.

DNA of the CDR3: TGCAGTGCTAGAGTACCGGGACAGGGGTTTACAGAGACCCAGTACTTC. This encodes CSARVPGQGFTETQYF. The V gene is TRBV20-1, the J gene TRBJ2-5; 10 positions match TRBD1. Germline trimming cut 1 base from V and 4 bases from J; bases unmatched to any gene: 9. The CDR3 loop spans 16 amino acids. CDR1 and CDR2 from the germline V gene are DFQATT and SNEGSKA (reference sequence).